This TCR beta chain was found in a study of control samples from healthy donors and cancer patients. The table came from immunoSEQ multiplex PCR; TCRdb's copy has only in-frame clones and leaves some out. The sample comprises about 170,000 clones, roughly 89% of which are singletons, and 1.5% rests with the top ten. The origin of this receptor is a woman aged 25 to 39 in good health. The sample taken for sequencing was blood.

DNA for the CDR3: TGTGCCAGCAGTTTAGGGACAGGGGTGGCCTATGGCTACACCTTC. Translated: CASSLGTGVAYGYTF. The chain recombines TRBV28 with TRBJ1-2; TRBD1 aligns across 10 bases. The V gene end was trimmed by 2 bases and the J gene end by 4 bases; junction bases not matched to a gene: 4. The CDR3 sequence is 15 residues long. Germline V gene data show CDR1 as MDHEN and CDR2 as SYDVKM.